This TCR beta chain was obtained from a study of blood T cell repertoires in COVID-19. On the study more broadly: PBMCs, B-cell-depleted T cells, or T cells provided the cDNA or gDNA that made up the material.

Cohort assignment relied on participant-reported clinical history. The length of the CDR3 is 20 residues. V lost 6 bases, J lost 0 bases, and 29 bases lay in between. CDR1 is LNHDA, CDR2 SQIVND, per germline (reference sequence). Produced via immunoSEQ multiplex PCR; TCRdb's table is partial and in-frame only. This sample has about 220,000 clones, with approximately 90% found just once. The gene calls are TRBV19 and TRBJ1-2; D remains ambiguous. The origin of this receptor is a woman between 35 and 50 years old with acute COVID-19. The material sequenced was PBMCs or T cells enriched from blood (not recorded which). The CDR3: CASRGLSPRTPTPTNYGYTF. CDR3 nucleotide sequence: TGTGCCAGTAGGGGCCTCTCACCTAGGACTCCAACTCCCACTAACTATGGCTACACCTTC.